This T cell receptor beta chain derives from a study of OX40 agonist ivuxolimab in advanced cancers. Background on the study: The group had a mean age of around 60 years, ranged from about 20 to 80, and was 82.7% male. Partial responses, seen in three patients, involved one hepatocellular carcinoma and two cutaneous melanomas. Study-wide results and caveats: By week 6 at 0.1 to 3.0 mg/kg, blood CD4+ and CD8+ T cells had expanded clonally.

TCRdb keeps only in-frame clones here, not all; method: immunoSEQ multiplex PCR. The sample records 50,000 to 65,000 clones, roughly 80% being singletons. Notes on this clone: Its target is unknown.

The CDR3 length is 13 residues. Germline loops: CDR1 SNHLY, CDR2 FYNNEI. With 6 bases removed from V and 3 bases from J, the gap between germline ends came to 9 bases. The V gene is TRBV2, the J gene TRBJ1-5; D gene unclear. The receptor was isolated from an adult with an advanced solid tumor such as melanoma, head and neck, liver or kidney cancer. This sample comprised CD4+ or CD8+ T cells sorted from blood, obtained in a trial of the OX40 agonist ivuxolimab. The CDR3 DNA sequence: TGTGCCAGCAGGGACGGCTTCAATCAGCCCCAGCATTTT. Protein product: CASRDGFNQPQHF.